Sequencing of this T cell receptor (beta chain) was carried out in a study of PD-1 blockade in classical Hodgkin lymphoma. With regard to this clone: Its cognate antigen is unknown.

Whole-study findings and limits: Still unresolved is the cause of the repertoire differences, which may be disease activity or prior therapy. TCR diversity at baseline was reported to be reduced in newly diagnosed patients relative to healthy donors. Diversity in CD4+ TCRs, unlike that measured in CD8+ TCRs, had risen significantly by C4D1.

Every one of the patients relapsed after autologous stem cell transplantation (brentuximab vedotin exposure was variable). Best outcomes ranged across complete response, partial response and progressive disease. Produced via immunoSEQ multiplex PCR; TCRdb's table is partial and in-frame only. The sample yields nearly 55,000 clones, roughly 80% seen once. The ends lost 3 bases at V and 7 bases at J; junction bases unmatched: 8. The CDR3 consists of 17 residues. Germline-derived CDR1 and CDR2 are LGHNA and YSLEER. The chain is built from TRBV4-3 and TRBJ2-1, with 14 bases identical to TRBD2. The receptor comes from a human donor with classical Hodgkin lymphoma. Sample: peripheral blood mononuclear cells (PBMCs), taken at baseline. CDR3 protein: CASSQGTSGSGSNEQFF. CDR3 sequence (DNA): TGCGCCAGCAGCCAGGGGACTAGCGGGAGCGGATCGAATGAGCAGTTCTTC.